The sample holds a few counts of the clone carrying this T cell receptor (beta chain). Building the TCR beta libraries relied on iRepertoire HTBI primers, and CDR3 regions underwent Arm-PCR. TCRdb called the multiplex PCR reads again in MiXCR, with one record for every CDR3 protein. The repertoire holds 350,000 to 450,000 distinct CDR3 sequences, with 14% to 15% as singletons. Time point described: newly diagnosed GD, antithyroid drugs for less than 3 months. Extracted RNA from PBMCs served as the source of the TCR library. These data come from a study of regulatory T cells in long-lasting Graves disease. The ends lost 5 bases at V and 2 bases at J; junction bases unmatched: 8. CDR1 and CDR2 from the germline V gene are SEHNR and FQNEAQ (reference sequence). The CDR3 extends over 18 amino acids. These data were likewise used in another study, on T cells in Graves' hyperthyroidism and ophthalmopathy. As that report states: Carried out on the TCR CDR3, a first-round RT-PCR used the HTBI primer set. Ophthalmopathy, which appeared later, was predicted by the model a median approximately six months before onset.

This sample comprised peripheral blood mononuclear cells (PBMCs), obtained at new diagnosis, from a patient treated with antithyroid drugs. V usage is TRBV7-9 and J usage is TRBJ2-6, with 11 nucleotides matching TRBD1. The TCR originated in a woman in her 30s with Graves disease. In DNA, the CDR3 is TGTGCCAGCAGCATACCGGGACAGGGGGGAACTGGGGCCAACGTCCTGACTTTC. It is translated as CASSIPGQGGTGANVLTF.